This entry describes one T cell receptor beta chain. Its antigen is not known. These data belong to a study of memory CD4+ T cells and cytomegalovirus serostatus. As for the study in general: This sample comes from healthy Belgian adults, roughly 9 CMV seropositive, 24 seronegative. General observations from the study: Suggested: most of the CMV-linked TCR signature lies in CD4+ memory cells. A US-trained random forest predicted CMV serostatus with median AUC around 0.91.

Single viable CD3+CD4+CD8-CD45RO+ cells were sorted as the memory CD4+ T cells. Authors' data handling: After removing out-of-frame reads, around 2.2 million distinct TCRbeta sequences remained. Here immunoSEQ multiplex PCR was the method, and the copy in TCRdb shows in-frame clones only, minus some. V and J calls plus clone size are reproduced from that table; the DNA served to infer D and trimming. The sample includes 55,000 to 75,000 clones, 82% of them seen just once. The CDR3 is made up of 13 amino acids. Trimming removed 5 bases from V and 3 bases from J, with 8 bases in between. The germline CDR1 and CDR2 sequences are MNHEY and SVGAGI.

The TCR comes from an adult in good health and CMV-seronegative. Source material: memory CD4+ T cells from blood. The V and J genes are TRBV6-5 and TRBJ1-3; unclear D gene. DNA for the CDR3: TGTGCCAGCAGTCGGGAAAATGGAAACACCATATATTTT. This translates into CASSRENGNTIYF.